The next 29 T cell receptor beta chains were all read from a single sample in a study of shared clonotypes between healthy human individuals. Profiling relied on immunoSEQ multiplex PCR, and the TCRdb table lists in-frame clones only, not all of them. The profile covers some 1.4 million clones, with roughly 95% appearing a single time and about 1% taken by the ten largest. Sequencing was done on a sample of naive CD4+ T cells sorted from blood. Sample subset: CD45RA+ positively selected. The source is a man aged 25-40 years in good health.

The V gene is TRBV7-2, the J gene TRBJ1-5, with D maybe TRBD1 (5 bases). Germline CDR1 SGHTA, CDR2 FQGNSA. V was clipped by 0 bases and J by 2 bases, with 11 bases between them. The CDR3 runs to 16 residues. The CDR3 sequence is CASSLAHGGGNQPQHF. The CDR3 DNA is TGTGCCAGCAGCTTAGCGCACGGGGGGGGCAATCAGCCCCAGCATTTT.

The chain joins TRBV7-6 to TRBJ2-3; TRBD1 matches at 10 bases. The CDR3 is 15 amino acids. V lost 2 bases, J lost 4 bases, and 3 bases stayed unmatched. CDR1 is SGHVS and CDR2 is FNYEAQ in the germline V gene. The CDR3 DNA is TGTGCCAGCAGCTTACGGGACAGGGGTGCAGATACGCAGTATTTT. Translation: CASSLRDRGADTQYF.

The chain has TRBV7-3 and TRBJ1-1, with 8 bases that match TRBD1. Germline V gene data show CDR1 as SGHTA and CDR2 as FQGTGA. The CDR3 length is 15 residues. The V and J ends lost 5 bases and 1 base, in that order; junction bases with no gene match: 6. The CDR3 protein is CASSNTGTGNTEAFF. DNA of the CDR3: TGTGCCAGCAGCAACACCGGGACAGGGAACACTGAAGCTTTCTTT.

The rearrangement uses TRBV28 and TRBJ1-2; D is possibly TRBD1 (5 bases). The CDR3 extends over 16 amino acids. Per the germline V gene, CDR1 is MDHEN and CDR2 is SYDVKM. The V end was cut by 3 bases, the J end by 0 bases, with 14 bases between. The CDR3 spells CASSFPGLSPNYGYTF. The CDR3, as DNA: TGTGCCAGCAGTTTCCCAGGGCTTAGCCCTAACTATGGCTACACCTTC.

With regard to this clone: The junction and the germline gene differ at one end; a read error may be behind it. The V gene is TRBV6-5, the J gene TRBJ2-7, with D tentatively TRBD2 (6 bases). The CDR3 length is 14 residues. Germline CDR1 is MNHEY and CDR2 is SVGAGI. The CDR3 is CASRRTYGSYEQHF. The CDR3 DNA sequence: TGTGCCAGCAGAAGGACATACGGGAGCTACGAGCAGCACTTC.

V gene TRBV14 combines with J gene TRBJ2-5, with unresolved D. The CDR3 extends over 14 amino acids. V shed 4 bases and J shed 2 bases, with 11 bases lying between them. Germline lookup yields CDR1 SGHDN and CDR2 FVKESK. The CDR3 sequence: CASSRINKQETQYF. The CDR3 DNA is TGTGCCAGCAGCCGGATCAACAAGCAAGAGACCCAGTACTTC.

In DNA form, the CDR3 reads TGTGCCTTCGGGACTAGCGGGATGGCATCCGGGGAGCTGTTTTTT. Protein: CAFGTSGMASGELFF. The V and J genes are TRBV30 and TRBJ2-2; 13 nucleotides match TRBD2. V lost 7 bases, J lost 6 bases, and 8 bases stayed unmatched. The CDR3 totals 15 residues. Germline CDR1 GTSNPN, CDR2 SVGIG (reference sequence).

This clone appeared a single time. The chain has TRBV5-1 and TRBJ1-1; D is possibly TRBD1 (5 bases). CDR3 size: 15 residues. Germline V gives CDR1 SGHRS, CDR2 YFSETQ. Trimming stripped 2 bases from V and 1 base from J, with 12 bases between. The CDR3 nucleotides read TGCGCCAGCAGCTTCCAGGGTACGGAGAACACTGAAGCTTTCTTT. This encodes CASSFQGTENTEAFF.

The J gene is TRBJ2-2, the V gene TRBV2, with D tentatively TRBD2 (5 bases). CDR1 and CDR2 (germline): SNHLY, FYNNEI. Trimming cost V 3 bases and J 1 base, with 9 bases left between them. This CDR3 is 15 amino acids long. The CDR3 DNA reads TGTGCCAGCAGTGAGATCAGCGGGAACACCGGGGAGCTGTTTTTT. Its translation: CASSEISGNTGELFF.

The chain has TRBV6-1 and TRBJ2-4, with 10 bases that match TRBD1. Germline V CDR1 and CDR2: MNHNS, SASEGT. V was clipped by 1 base and J by 8 bases; unmatched bases: 2. This CDR3 has 14 residues. The CDR3 coding sequence is TGTGCCAGCAGTGAAGGACAGGGGGCATACATTCAGTACTTC. Translated, it gives CASSEGQGAYIQYF.

DNA of the CDR3: TGTGCCAGCAGCTTAGATGAACTAGCGGGACTTTCCTACGAGCAGTACTTC. It encodes CASSLDELAGLSYEQYF. The V and J genes are TRBV11-3 and TRBJ2-7; 10 bases are a match to TRBD2. V dropped 0 bases and J dropped 1; count of bases not matched to a gene: 6. The CDR3 has 17 residues. The V gene's germline CDR1 is SGHNT and CDR2 YENEEA.

The CDR3 loop reads CASSRTTGVPYNEQFF. As DNA, the CDR3 is TGTGCCAGCAGCCGTACTACGGGAGTACCCTACAATGAGCAGTTCTTC. V gene TRBV27 combines with J gene TRBJ2-1; tentatively, D is TRBD2 (6 bases). CDR1 MNHEY and CDR2 SMNVEV come from the germline V gene (reference sequence). The V gene lost 6 bases and the J gene lost 2 bases, with 17 bases spanning the gap. The CDR3 has 16 amino acids.

The V call is TRBV18, the J call TRBJ2-4, with TRBD1 matching 8 bases. This CDR3 region has 16 residues. Germline V gene data show CDR1 as KGHSH and CDR2 as LQKENI. Unmatched junction bases numbered 8, after V lost 1 base and J lost 6 bases. CDR3 amino acids: CASSPLGQGSRNIQYF. The CDR3 coding sequence is TGTGCCAGCTCACCACTCGGACAGGGCTCTAGAAACATTCAGTACTTC.

This chain links TRBV2 with TRBJ2-3, with 8 nucleotides matching TRBD1. CDR3 length: 17 residues. V was clipped by 5 bases and J by 2 bases; unmatched bases: 12. Germline-derived CDR1 and CDR2 are SNHLY and FYNNEI. CDR3 in DNA: TGTGCCAGCAGTCCCTCCGAGGACAGGGTTGTCACAGATACGCAGTATTTT. This codes for CASSPSEDRVVTDTQYF.

The CDR3 sequence: CASSLDPQGRGGYTF. The CDR3 nucleotides are TGTGCCAGCAGCTTAGACCCACAGGGGAGGGGAGGCTACACCTTC. V gene TRBV7-9 combines with J gene TRBJ1-2; 7 nucleotides match TRBD1. This CDR3 region has 15 residues. Germline trimming cut 1 base from V and 8 bases from J; bases unmatched to any gene: 10. CDR1 and CDR2 (germline): SEHNR, FQNEAQ (reference sequence).

The genes are TRBV10-1 and TRBJ2-7; D is unclear. The CDR3 runs 16 residues. V dropped 1 base and J dropped 6 bases, with 19 bases sitting between them. In germline, CDR1 is WNHNN, CDR2 SYGVQD (reference sequence). This CDR3 is CASSEYGRAPTREQYF. CDR3 coding DNA: TGCGCCAGCAGTGAGTACGGAAGGGCTCCCACTCGCGAGCAGTACTTC.

The chain has TRBV7-3 and TRBJ1-1, with D possibly matching TRBD1 (6 bases). The V end was cut by 2 bases, the J end by 1 base, with 14 bases between. CDR3 size: 16 residues. Per the germline V gene, CDR1 is SGHTA and CDR2 is FQGTGA. The CDR3 DNA reads as TGTGCCAGCAGCTTAGGGACACGGACATCGAACACTGAAGCTTTCTTT. Translating it yields CASSLGTRTSNTEAFF.

The J gene is TRBJ2-1, the V gene TRBV2; 8 positions match TRBD2. Unmatched junction bases numbered 4, after V lost 8 bases and J lost 4 bases. This CDR3 is 13 amino acids long. The germline V gene has CDR1 SNHLY and CDR2 FYNNEI. CDR3 sequence (DNA): TGTGCCAGCGGGATAGCGGGGTACAATGAGCAGTTCTTC. This gives the protein CASGIAGYNEQFF.

In its sample, this clone was seen once. This sequence joins TRBV5-6 and TRBJ2-5; 11 bases fit TRBD2. The CDR3 sequence is 16 residues long. With V trimmed by 4 bases and J by 4 bases, 9 bases remained unmatched. Per the germline V gene, CDR1 is SGHDT and CDR2 is YYEEEE. In DNA form, the CDR3 reads TGTGCCAGCAGCCTACTAGCGGGAGTCGGGGGAGAGACCCAGTACTTC. Protein: CASSLLAGVGGETQYF.

This rearrangement joins TRBV6-5 to TRBJ2-7; tentatively, D is TRBD1 (5 bases). V dropped 8 bases and J dropped 5 bases, with 10 bases sitting between them. From germline, CDR1 is MNHEY and CDR2 SVGAGI. The CDR3 runs to 11 residues. DNA for the CDR3: TGTGCCAGCGACAGTTGTGACGAGCAGTACTTC. This translates into CASDSCDEQYF.

V and J are TRBV28 and TRBJ2-7, with 10 bases matching TRBD2. With 6 bases clipped from V and 2 bases from J, the junction kept 10 bases outside the gene matches. Looked up from germline, CDR1 is MDHEN and CDR2 is SYDVKM. The CDR3 is 16 amino acids. DNA for the CDR3: TGTGCCAGCAGCCGAAGGCTTCTAGCGGGAGCCTACGAGCAGTACTTC. It specifies CASSRRLLAGAYEQYF.

The rearrangement joins TRBV11-2 to TRBJ1-4, with D maybe TRBD1 (6 bases). Per the germline V gene, CDR1 is SGHAT and CDR2 is FQNNGV. V shed 4 bases and J shed 14 bases, with 20 bases lying between them. This CDR3 comprises 14 residues. The CDR3 DNA sequence: TGTGCCAGCAGCTCATTAGGGGGGCGTCCAGAGCTGTTTTTT. Amino acid sequence: CASSSLGGRPELFF.

Written as DNA, the CDR3 is TGTGCCAGCAGCTTGGAACTAGCGGGAGCCGAGCAGTTCTTC. It is translated as CASSLELAGAEQFF. The chain has TRBV5-6 and TRBJ2-1, with 11 bases identical to TRBD2. The germline CDR1 and CDR2 sequences are SGHDT and YYEEEE. The CDR3 has 14 residues. Unmatched junction bases numbered 3, after V lost 0 bases and J lost 10 bases.

The CDR3 DNA reads as TGTGCCAGCGGACGACAGGGGTTAGGCAATCAGCCCCAGCATTTT. The encoded protein is CASGRQGLGNQPQHF. This sequence joins TRBV6-1 and TRBJ1-5; 8 bases agree with TRBD1. Losses at the gene ends were 8 bases for V and 2 bases for J; bases not matched to a gene: 8. The CDR3 consists of 15 residues. CDR1 and CDR2 (germline): MNHNS, SASEGT.

CDR3 nucleotide sequence: TGTGCCAGCAGCCGCAATGGGGGCAGCAATCAGCCCCAGCATTTT. It encodes CASSRNGGSNQPQHF. The chain has TRBV28 and TRBJ1-5, with D perhaps TRBD1 (6 bases). Trimming took off 6 bases at V and 1 base at J, with 13 bases between the two ends. This CDR3 spans 15 amino acids. Germline V lookup: CDR1 MDHEN, CDR2 SYDVKM. Full variable domain (remainder filled in from reference TRBV28 and TRBJ1-5): DVKVTQSSRYLVKRTGEKVFLECVQDMDHENMFWYRQDPGLGLRLIYFSYDVKMKEKGDIPEGYSVSREKKERFSLILESASTNQTSMYLCASSRNGGSNQPQHFGDGTRLSIL.

This sequence joins TRBV25-1 and TRBJ1-2; 7 bases are a match to TRBD1. With 8 bases clipped from V and 7 bases from J, the junction kept 10 bases outside the gene matches. Germline values: CDR1 MGHDK, CDR2 SYGVNS. This CDR3 contains 13 residues. CDR3 region: CASYDRDSGGYTF. CDR3 nucleotides: TGTGCCAGCTACGACAGGGACTCTGGTGGCTACACCTTC.

The chain has TRBV19 and TRBJ2-2; 7 bases are shared with TRBD1. In germline, CDR1 is LNHDA, CDR2 SQIVND (reference sequence). The CDR3 extends over 15 amino acids. The junction had 9 bases not matched to a gene; V was cut back by 4 bases and J by 7 bases. For the CDR3, the DNA is TGTGCCAGTAGTAACCTACAGGGGTTCGGCGGGGAGCTGTTTTTT. Amino acid sequence: CASSNLQGFGGELFF. Full variable domain (rest looked up from reference TRBV19 and TRBJ2-2): DGGITQSPKYLFRKEGQNVTLSCEQNLNHDAMYWYRQDPGQGLRLIYYSQIVNDFQKGDIAEGYSVSREKKESFPLTVTSAQKNPTAFYLCASSNLQGFGGELFFGEGSRLTVL.

V gene TRBV5-6 combines with J gene TRBJ1-3; D remains unclear. This CDR3 comprises 16 residues. Trimming stripped 1 base from V and 0 bases from J, with 11 bases between. The germline V gene has CDR1 SGHDT and CDR2 YYEEEE. The CDR3 here is CASSLLVFDSGNTIYF. For the CDR3, the DNA is TGTGCCAGCAGCTTGCTCGTTTTCGACTCTGGAAACACCATATATTTT.

This chain links TRBV18 with TRBJ2-3; 8 bases map to TRBD1. CDR3 length: 15 residues. Germline V gives CDR1 KGHSH, CDR2 LQKENI. J gave up 2 bases and V 5 bases, and 6 bases lay outside the gene matches. CDR3 sequence (DNA): TGTGCCAGCTCAACAGACAGGGGTACCACAGATACGCAGTATTTT. The encoded protein is CASSTDRGTTDTQYF.